One sample yielded the 13 T cell receptor beta chains listed below, sequenced in a study of blood T cell repertoires in COVID-19. Sequencing used immunoSEQ multiplex PCR; TCRdb keeps in-frame clones, though not all of them. The sample holds under 150,000 clones; around 88% are singletons and the top ten take about 28%. Sequencing input: peripheral blood. The receptors were sampled from a human donor in a cohort sampled during active COVID-19.

This clone has a single count. One end of the junction fails to match germline, which may point to a read error. The V gene is TRBV4-2, the J gene TRBJ1-4; 10 bases line up with TRBD1. This CDR3 region has 17 residues. Germline loops: CDR1 LGHNA, CDR2 YNFKEQ. The CDR3 spells CASTQKGQGRTNEKLFF. CDR3 coding DNA: TGTGCCAGCACCCAAAAGGGACAGGGGAGAACTAATGAAAAACTGTTTTTT.

A few counts support this clone. V and J are TRBV27 and TRBJ2-7; D is possibly TRBD1 (6 bases). The CDR3 runs 12 residues. Trimming removed 3 bases at V and 6 bases at J, with 9 bases between. From germline, CDR1 is MNHEY and CDR2 SMNVEV (reference sequence). CDR3 sequence (DNA): TGTGCCAGCAGTTTTGAAGGGGGCGAGCAGTACTTC. Translating gives CASSFEGGEQYF.

The genes are TRBV20-1 and TRBJ1-4, with unresolved D. The CDR3 runs 11 residues. Trimming removed 5 bases from V and 8 bases from J, with 9 bases in between. Germline V gene sequence: CDR1 DFQATT, CDR2 SNEGSKA (reference sequence). CDR3 region: CSASRGEKLFF. The CDR3 DNA follows: TGCAGTGCTTCAAGAGGGGAAAAACTGTTTTTT.

This clone was observed once. This chain connects TRBV19 to TRBJ1-2; D may be TRBD1 (5 bases). The CDR3 runs to 12 residues. Germline-derived CDR1 and CDR2 are LNHDA and SQIVND (reference sequence). The V and J ends lost 9 bases and 2 bases respectively, with 10 bases between them. The CDR3 is CASLTGNYGYTF. CDR3 in DNA: TGTGCCAGCCTAACAGGAAACTATGGCTACACCTTC.

This chain links TRBV15 with TRBJ2-7; 9 bases align to TRBD1. Losses at the gene ends were 1 base for V and 2 bases for J; bases not matched to a gene: 3. Germline CDR1 and CDR2: LNHNV and YYDKDF (reference sequence). The CDR3 consists of 15 residues. The CDR3 protein is CATSRAGTGTYEQYF. CDR3 sequence (DNA): TGTGCCACCAGCAGAGCCGGGACAGGGACCTACGAGCAGTACTTC.

This chain links TRBV7-2 with TRBJ1-4; D perhaps matches TRBD1 (5 bases). V was cut by 5 bases and J by 14 bases, with 21 bases left in between. The germline gives CDR1 SGHTA, CDR2 FQGNSA. The CDR3 consists of 14 residues. The CDR3 DNA reads TGTGCCAGCAGCCCACCCGGGACTTCCCTCGAGCTGTTTTTT. It translates to CASSPPGTSLELFF. Full variable domain (remainder filled in from reference TRBV7-2 and TRBJ1-4): GAGVSQSPSNKVTEKGKDVELRCDPISGHTALYWYRQSLGQGLEFLIYFQGNSAPDKSGLPSDRFSAERTGGSVSTLTIQRTQQEDSAVYLCASSPPGTSLELFFGSGTQLSVL.

This chain connects TRBV6-2 or TRBV6-3 to TRBJ2-3; tentative D call: TRBD2 (6 bases). The CDR3 is 15 amino acids. Germline values: CDR1 MNHEY, CDR2 SVGEGT. V lost 5 bases, J lost 2 bases, and 14 bases lay in between. CDR3: CASSPGTHFTDTQYF. In DNA, the CDR3 is TGTGCCAGCAGTCCCGGGACTCATTTCACAGATACGCAGTATTTT.

The chain is built from TRBV2 and TRBJ2-1; D is possibly TRBD1 (6 bases). Trimming removed 6 bases from V and 5 bases from J, with 23 bases in between. The CDR3 has 17 amino acids. From germline, CDR1 is SNHLY and CDR2 FYNNEI. The CDR3 nucleotides read TGTGCCAGCAGCGACTGGCTACAGGGTCCGTGGGACAATGAGCAGTTCTTC. This sequence encodes CASSDWLQGPWDNEQFF. The full variable domain, in which reference TRBV2 and TRBJ2-1 provide the parts outside the CDR3, is EPEVTQTPSHQVTQMGQEVILRCVPISNHLYFYWYRQILGQKVEFLVSFYNNEISEKSEIFDDQFSVERPDGSNFTLKIRSTKLEDSAMYFCASSDWLQGPWDNEQFFGPGTRLTVL.

This clone occurred once. The chain couples TRBV4-3 to TRBJ2-6, with TRBD2 matching 7 bases. The length of the CDR3 is 16 residues. Germline V CDR1 and CDR2: LGHNA, YSLEER. V shed 0 bases, J shed 4 bases, and the junction held 3 bases outside the gene matches. CDR3 region: CASSQDAGVGANVLTF. The CDR3 DNA sequence: TGCGCCAGCAGCCAAGATGCGGGGGTCGGGGCCAACGTCCTGACTTTC.

In its sample, this clone was seen once. This chain joins TRBV6-5 and TRBJ2-5; D might be TRBD2 (6 bases). The germline V gene has CDR1 MNHEY and CDR2 SVGAGI. The CDR3 is 13 residues long. V lost 8 bases to trimming and J lost 6 bases, with 16 bases between them. CDR3 nucleotides: TGTGCCAGCGTGGGGGACTCCGCGAAGACCCAGTACTTC. This gives the protein CASVGDSAKTQYF.

This chain connects TRBV6-1 to TRBJ2-7; D possibly corresponds to TRBD1 (6 bases). There are 15 residues in the CDR3. Trimming took off 0 bases at V and 2 bases at J, with 11 bases between the two ends. Germline CDR1 and CDR2: MNHNS and SASEGT. The CDR3 protein is CASSEASGHTYEQYF. The CDR3, as DNA: TGTGCCAGCAGTGAAGCGTCGGGACACACCTACGAGCAGTACTTC.

The chain employs TRBV6-5 and TRBJ1-4; D uncertain. Germline CDR1 and CDR2: MNHEY and SVGAGI. Deletions cut 11 bases from V and 3 bases from J, with 10 bases between. This CDR3 region has 12 residues. Here the CDR3 reads CASQRANEKLFF. As DNA, the CDR3 is TGTGCCTCCCAACGGGCTAATGAAAAACTGTTTTTT.

The CDR3 DNA reads as TGTGCCAGCAGCCCCACGGGGAACACCATATATTTT. Translation gives CASSPTGNTIYF. V usage is TRBV7-9 and J usage is TRBJ1-3; the D is unclear. CDR1 is SEHNR and CDR2 is FQNEAQ in the germline V gene (reference sequence). Trimming left V 5 bases short and J 7 bases short, with 9 bases between. The CDR3 spans 12 residues.